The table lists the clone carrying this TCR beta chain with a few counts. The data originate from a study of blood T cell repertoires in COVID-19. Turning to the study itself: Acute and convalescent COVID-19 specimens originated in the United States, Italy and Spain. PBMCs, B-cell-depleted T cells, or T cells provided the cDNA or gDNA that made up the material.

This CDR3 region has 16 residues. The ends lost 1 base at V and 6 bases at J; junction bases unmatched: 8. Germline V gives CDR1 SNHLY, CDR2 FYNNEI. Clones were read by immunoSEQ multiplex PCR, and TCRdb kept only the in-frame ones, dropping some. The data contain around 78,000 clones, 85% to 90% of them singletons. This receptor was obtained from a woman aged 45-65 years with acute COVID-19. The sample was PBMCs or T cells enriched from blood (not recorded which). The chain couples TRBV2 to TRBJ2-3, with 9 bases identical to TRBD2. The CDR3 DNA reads TGTGCCAGCAGTGAAGGTCGAGCGGGAGGTGCGGATACGCAGTATTTT. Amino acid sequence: CASSEGRAGGADTQYF.